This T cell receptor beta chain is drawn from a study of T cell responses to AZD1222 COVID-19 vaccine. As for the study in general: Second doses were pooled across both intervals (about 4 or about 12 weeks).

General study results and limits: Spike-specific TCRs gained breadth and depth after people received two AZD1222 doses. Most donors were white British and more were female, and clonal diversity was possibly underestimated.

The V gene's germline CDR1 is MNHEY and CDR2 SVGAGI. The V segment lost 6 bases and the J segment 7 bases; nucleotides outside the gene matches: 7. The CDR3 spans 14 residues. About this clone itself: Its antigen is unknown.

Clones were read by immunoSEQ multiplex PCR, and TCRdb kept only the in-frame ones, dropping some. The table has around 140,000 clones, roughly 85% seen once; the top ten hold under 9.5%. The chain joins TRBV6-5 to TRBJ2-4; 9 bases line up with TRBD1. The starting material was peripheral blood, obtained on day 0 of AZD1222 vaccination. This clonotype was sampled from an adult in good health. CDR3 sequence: CASRVGQGMNIQYF. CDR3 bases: TGTGCCAGCAGGGTGGGACAGGGAATGAACATTCAGTACTTC.